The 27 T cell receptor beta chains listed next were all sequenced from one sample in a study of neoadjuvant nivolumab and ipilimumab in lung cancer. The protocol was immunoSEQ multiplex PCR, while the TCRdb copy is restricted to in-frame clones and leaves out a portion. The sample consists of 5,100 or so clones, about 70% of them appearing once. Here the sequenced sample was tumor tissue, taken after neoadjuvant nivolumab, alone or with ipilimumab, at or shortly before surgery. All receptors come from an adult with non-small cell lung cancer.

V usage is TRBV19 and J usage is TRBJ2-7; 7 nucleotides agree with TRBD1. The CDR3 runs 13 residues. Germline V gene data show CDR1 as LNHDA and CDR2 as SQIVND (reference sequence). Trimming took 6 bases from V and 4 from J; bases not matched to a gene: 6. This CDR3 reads CASRGQSGYEQYF. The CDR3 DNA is TGTGCCAGTAGGGGACAGTCCGGGTACGAGCAGTACTTC.

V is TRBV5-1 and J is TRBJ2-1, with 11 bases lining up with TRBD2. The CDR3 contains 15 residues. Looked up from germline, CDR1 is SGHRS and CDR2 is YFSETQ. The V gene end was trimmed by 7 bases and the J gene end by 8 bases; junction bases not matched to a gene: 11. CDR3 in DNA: TGCGCCAGCGGGATCTTAGCGGGGGGGCCTGATGAGCAGTTCTTC. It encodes CASGILAGGPDEQFF.

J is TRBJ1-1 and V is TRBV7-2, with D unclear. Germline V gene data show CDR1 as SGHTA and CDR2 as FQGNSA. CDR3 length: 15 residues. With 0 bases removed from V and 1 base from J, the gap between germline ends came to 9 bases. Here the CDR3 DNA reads TGTGCCAGCAGCTTAGCTTTAGGGAGGAACACTGAAGCTTTCTTT. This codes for CASSLALGRNTEAFF.

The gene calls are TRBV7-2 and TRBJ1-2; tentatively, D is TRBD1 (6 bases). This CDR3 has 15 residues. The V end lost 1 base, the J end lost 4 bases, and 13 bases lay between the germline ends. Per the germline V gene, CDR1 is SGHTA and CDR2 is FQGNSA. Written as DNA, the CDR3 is TGTGCCAGCAGCTTAGAAGGGGGGCCAAGCTATGGCTACACCTTC. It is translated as CASSLEGGPSYGYTF.

CDR3 sequence (DNA): TGTGCCAGCAGCTTGGGAGCCAACTCTGGAAACACCATATATTTT. This translates into CASSLGANSGNTIYF. The rearrangement joins TRBV5-5 to TRBJ1-3; D gene ambiguous. The V and J ends lost 0 bases and 0 bases respectively, with 7 bases between them. There are 15 residues in the CDR3. Germline values: CDR1 SGHKS, CDR2 YYEKEE (reference sequence).

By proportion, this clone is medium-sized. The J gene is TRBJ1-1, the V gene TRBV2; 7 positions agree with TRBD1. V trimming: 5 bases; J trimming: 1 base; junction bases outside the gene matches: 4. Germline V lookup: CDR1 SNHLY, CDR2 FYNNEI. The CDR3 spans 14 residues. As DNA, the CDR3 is TGTGCCAGCAGTTCACAGGGGCCGAACACTGAAGCTTTCTTT. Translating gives CASSSQGPNTEAFF.

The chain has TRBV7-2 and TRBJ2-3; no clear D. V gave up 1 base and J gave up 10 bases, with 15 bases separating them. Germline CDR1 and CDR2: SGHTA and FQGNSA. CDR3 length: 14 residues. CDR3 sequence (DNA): TGTGCCAGCAGCTTAGTAGGCGGTGGTGGGTCGCAGTATTTT. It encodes CASSLVGGGGSQYF.

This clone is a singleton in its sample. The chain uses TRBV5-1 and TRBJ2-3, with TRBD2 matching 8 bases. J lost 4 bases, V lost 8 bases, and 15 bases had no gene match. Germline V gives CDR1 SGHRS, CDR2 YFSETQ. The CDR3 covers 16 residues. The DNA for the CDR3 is TGCGCCAGTATCATGGGCGCTAGCGGGTCCTCAGATACGCAGTATTTT. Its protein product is CASIMGASGSSDTQYF.

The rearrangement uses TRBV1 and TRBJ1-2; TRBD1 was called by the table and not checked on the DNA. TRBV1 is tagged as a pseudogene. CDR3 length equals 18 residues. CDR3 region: CTSSQGGTGGTIRYGYTF. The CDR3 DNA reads TGCACCAGCAGCCAAGGGGGGACAGGGGGCACGATCCGATATGGCTACACCTTC.

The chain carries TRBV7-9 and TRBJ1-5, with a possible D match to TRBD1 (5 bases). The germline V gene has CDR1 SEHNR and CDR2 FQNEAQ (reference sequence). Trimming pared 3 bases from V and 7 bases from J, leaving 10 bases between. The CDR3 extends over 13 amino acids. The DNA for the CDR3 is TGTGCCAGCAGCTTGGGGGTCCGGCAGCCCCAGCATTTT. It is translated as CASSLGVRQPQHF.

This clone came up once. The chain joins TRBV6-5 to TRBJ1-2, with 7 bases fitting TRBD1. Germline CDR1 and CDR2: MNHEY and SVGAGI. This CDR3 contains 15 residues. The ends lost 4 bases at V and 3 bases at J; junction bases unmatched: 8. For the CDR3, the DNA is TGTGCCAGCAGTTCATCCGACAGGGCACACTATGGCTACACCTTC. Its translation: CASSSSDRAHYGYTF.

CDR3 loop: CASSSLQGNTEAFF. The CDR3, as DNA: TGTGCCAGCAGTTCCCTACAGGGGAACACTGAAGCTTTCTTT. This rearrangement joins TRBV27 to TRBJ1-1; a possible D gene is TRBD1 (6 bases). Germline lookup yields CDR1 MNHEY and CDR2 SMNVEV (reference sequence). The CDR3 length is 14 residues. With 4 bases removed from V and 1 base from J, the gap between germline ends came to 10 bases.

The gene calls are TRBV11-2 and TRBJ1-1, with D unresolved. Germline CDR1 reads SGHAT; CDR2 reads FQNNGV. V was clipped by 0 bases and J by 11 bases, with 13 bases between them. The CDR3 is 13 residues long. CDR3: CASSLDPQRPAFF. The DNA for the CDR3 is TGTGCCAGCAGCTTAGATCCCCAGAGGCCGGCTTTCTTT.

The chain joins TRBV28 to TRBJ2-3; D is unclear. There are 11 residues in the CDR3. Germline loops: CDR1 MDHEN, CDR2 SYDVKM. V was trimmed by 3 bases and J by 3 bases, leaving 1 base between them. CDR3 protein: CASSLTDTQYF. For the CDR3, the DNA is TGTGCCAGCAGTTTGACAGATACGCAGTATTTT.

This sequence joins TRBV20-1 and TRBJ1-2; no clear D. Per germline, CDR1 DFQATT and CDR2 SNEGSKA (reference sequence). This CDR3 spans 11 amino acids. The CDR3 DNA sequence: TGCAGGCCGTTTGGGAGCTCCGAATACACCTTC. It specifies CRPFGSSEYTF.

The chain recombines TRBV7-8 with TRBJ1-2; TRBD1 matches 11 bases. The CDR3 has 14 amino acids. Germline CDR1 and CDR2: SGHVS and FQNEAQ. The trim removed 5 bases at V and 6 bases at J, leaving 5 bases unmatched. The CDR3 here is CASSTDRGRNGYTF. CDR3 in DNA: TGTGCCAGCAGCACGGACAGGGGGCGGAATGGCTACACCTTC.

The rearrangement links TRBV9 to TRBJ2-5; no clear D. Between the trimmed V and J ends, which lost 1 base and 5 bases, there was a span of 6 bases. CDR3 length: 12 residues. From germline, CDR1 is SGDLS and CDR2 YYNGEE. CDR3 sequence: CASSVNDETQYF. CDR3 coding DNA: TGTGCCAGCAGCGTAAACGACGAGACCCAGTACTTC.

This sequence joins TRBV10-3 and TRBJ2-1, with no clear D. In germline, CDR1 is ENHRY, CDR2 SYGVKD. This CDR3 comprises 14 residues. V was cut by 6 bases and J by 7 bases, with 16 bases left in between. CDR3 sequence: CAISPPQDTNEQFF. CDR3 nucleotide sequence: TGTGCCATCAGCCCTCCTCAGGATACTAATGAGCAGTTCTTC.

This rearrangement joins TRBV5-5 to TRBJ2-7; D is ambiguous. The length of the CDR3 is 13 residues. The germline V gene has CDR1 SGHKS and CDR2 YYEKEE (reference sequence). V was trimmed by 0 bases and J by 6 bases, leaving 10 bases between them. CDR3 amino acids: CASSLGPAREQYF. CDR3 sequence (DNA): TGTGCCAGCAGCTTGGGGCCAGCCCGCGAGCAGTACTTC.

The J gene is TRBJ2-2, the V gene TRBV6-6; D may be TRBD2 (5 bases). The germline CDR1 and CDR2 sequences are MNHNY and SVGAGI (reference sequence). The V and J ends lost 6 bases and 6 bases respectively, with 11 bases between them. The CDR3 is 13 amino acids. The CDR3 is CASRQGSAGELFF. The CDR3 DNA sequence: TGTGCCAGCAGGCAAGGTAGCGCCGGGGAGCTGTTTTTT.

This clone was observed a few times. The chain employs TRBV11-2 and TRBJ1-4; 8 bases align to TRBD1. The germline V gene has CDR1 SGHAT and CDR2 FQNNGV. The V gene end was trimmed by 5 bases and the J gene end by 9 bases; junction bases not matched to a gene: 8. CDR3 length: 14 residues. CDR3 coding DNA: TGTGCCAGCAGCCCAAGACAGGGGCCGAAAAAACTGTTTTTT. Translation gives CASSPRQGPKKLFF. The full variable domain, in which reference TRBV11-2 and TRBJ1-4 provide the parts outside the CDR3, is EAGVAQSPRYKIIEKRQSVAFWCNPISGHATLYWYQQILGQGPKLLIQFQNNGVVDDSQLPKDRFSAERLKGVDSTLKIQPAKLEDSAVYLCASSPRQGPKKLFFGSGTQLSVL.

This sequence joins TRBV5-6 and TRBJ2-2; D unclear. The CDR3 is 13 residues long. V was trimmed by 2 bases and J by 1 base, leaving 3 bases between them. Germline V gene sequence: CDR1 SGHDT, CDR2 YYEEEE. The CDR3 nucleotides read TGTGCCAGCAGCTTAGGGAACACCGGGGAGCTGTTTTTT. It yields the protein CASSLGNTGELFF. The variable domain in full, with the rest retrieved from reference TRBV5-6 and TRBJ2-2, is DAGVTQSPTHLIKTRGQQVTLRCSPKSGHDTVSWYQQALGQGPQFIFQYYEEEERQRGNFPDRFSGHQFPNYSSELNVNALLLGDSALYLCASSLGNTGELFFGEGSRLTVL.

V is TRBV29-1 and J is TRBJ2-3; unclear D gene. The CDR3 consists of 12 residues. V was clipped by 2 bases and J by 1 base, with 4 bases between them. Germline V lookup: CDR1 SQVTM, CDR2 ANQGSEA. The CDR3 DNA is TGCAGCGTTGAACAGGGCACAGATACGCAGTATTTT. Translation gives CSVEQGTDTQYF.

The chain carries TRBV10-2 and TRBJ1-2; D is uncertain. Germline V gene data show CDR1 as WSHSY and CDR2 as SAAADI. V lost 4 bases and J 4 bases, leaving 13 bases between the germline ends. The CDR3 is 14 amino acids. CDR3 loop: CASSGAPSGYGYTF. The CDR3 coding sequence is TGCGCCAGCAGTGGAGCGCCGTCCGGCTATGGCTACACCTTC.

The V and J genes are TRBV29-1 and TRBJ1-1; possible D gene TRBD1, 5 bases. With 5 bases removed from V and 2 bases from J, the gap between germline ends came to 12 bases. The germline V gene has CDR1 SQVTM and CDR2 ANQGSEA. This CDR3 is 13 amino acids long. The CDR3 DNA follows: TGCAGCGTTAGGAGACAGTTAAACACTGAAGCTTTCTTT. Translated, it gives CSVRRQLNTEAFF.

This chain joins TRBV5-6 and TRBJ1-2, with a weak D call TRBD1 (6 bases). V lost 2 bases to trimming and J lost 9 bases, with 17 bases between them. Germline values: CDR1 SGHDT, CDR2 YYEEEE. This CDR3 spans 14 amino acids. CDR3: CASSFHAGGASYTF. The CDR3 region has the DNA TGTGCCAGCAGCTTCCATGCGGGGGGCGCAAGCTACACCTTC.

The CDR3 nucleotides read TGTGCCAGCAGCGCCTCGACTAGCGAAGCAGATACGCAGTATTTT. Residues: CASSASTSEADTQYF. This rearrangement joins TRBV9 to TRBJ2-3; 8 positions match TRBD2. The CDR3 loop spans 15 amino acids. Looked up from germline, CDR1 is SGDLS and CDR2 is YYNGEE. Trimming at V came to 3 bases and at J to 4 bases, leaving 7 bases not matched to a gene. The whole variable domain, filled in from reference TRBV9 and TRBJ2-3, reads DSGVTQTPKHLITATGQRVTLRCSPRSGDLSVYWYQQSLDQGLQFLIQYYNGEERAKGNILERFSAQQFPDLHSELNLSSLELGDSALYFCASSASTSEADTQYFGPGTRLTVL.